The clone carrying this TCR beta chain was found many times. This CDR3 has 15 amino acids. Per germline, CDR1 DFQATT and CDR2 SNEGSKA (reference sequence). V shed 0 bases, J shed 1 base, and the junction held 2 bases outside the gene matches. This specimen comes from a study of regulatory T cells in long-lasting Graves disease. Arm-PCR of CDR3 regions and iRepertoire HTBI primers were the basis on which TCR beta libraries were built. Each CDR3 protein gets one entry after TCRdb re-called the multiplex PCR reads with MiXCR. The data contain over 350,000 distinct CDR3 sequences, 11% to 15% of them singletons. Time point specified: newly diagnosed GD, antithyroid drugs for less than 3 months. The TCR library used RNA extracted from PBMCs. Tubes containing EDTA received around 9.5 milliliters of drawn peripheral blood. The same data also went into a second study, on T cells in Graves' hyperthyroidism and ophthalmopathy. That source reports: Carried out on the TCR CDR3, a first-round RT-PCR used the HTBI primer set. Within blood appeared most thyroid clonotypes that had expanded above 0.001.

The chain combines TRBV20-1 with TRBJ2-3; 9 bases fit TRBD2. The source was peripheral blood mononuclear cells (PBMCs), collected at new diagnosis, from a patient treated with antithyroid drugs. This clonotype was obtained from a woman in her forties or fifties with Graves disease. The CDR3 region is CSARDIAGGTDTQYF. CDR3 in DNA: TGCAGTGCTAGAGATATAGCGGGAGGCACAGATACGCAGTATTTT.